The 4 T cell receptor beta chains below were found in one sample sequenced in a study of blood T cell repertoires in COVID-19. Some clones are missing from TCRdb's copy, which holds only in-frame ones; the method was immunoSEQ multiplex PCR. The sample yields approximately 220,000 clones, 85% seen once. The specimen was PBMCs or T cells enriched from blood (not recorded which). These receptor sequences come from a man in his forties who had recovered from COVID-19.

The CDR3 nucleotides are TGCGCCAGCAGCTTGGTGCCCAGGGAGGACACTGAAGCTTTCTTT. Its protein is CASSLVPREDTEAFF. V and J are TRBV5-1 and TRBJ1-1, with a tentative D call TRBD1 (5 bases). Germline CDR1 SGHRS, CDR2 YFSETQ. The V and J ends lost 0 bases and 3 bases respectively, with 12 bases between them. The CDR3 loop spans 15 amino acids. The full variable domain, rest sourced from reference TRBV5-1 and TRBJ1-1, is KAGVTQTPRYLIKTRGQQVTLSCSPISGHRSVSWYQQTPGQGLQFLFEYFSETQRNKGNFPGRFSGRQFSNSRSEMNVSTLELGDSALYLCASSLVPREDTEAFFGQGTRLTVV.

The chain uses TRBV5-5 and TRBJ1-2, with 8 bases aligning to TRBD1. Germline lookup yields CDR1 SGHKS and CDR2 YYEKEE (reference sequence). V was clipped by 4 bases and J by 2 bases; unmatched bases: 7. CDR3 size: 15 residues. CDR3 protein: CASSLAGGANYGYTF. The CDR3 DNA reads TGTGCCAGCAGCCTCGCAGGGGGCGCAAACTATGGCTACACCTTC.

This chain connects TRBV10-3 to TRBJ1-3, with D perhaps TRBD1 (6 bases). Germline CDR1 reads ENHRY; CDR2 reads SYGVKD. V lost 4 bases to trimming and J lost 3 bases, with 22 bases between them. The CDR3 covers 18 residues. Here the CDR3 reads CAISGNPARTGIGNTIYF. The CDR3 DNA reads TGTGCCATCAGTGGAAATCCAGCCCGAACAGGGATTGGAAACACCATATATTTT.

The CDR3 DNA reads TGTGCCAGCAGCCAGGACAGAGATCAGCCCCAGCATTTT. It translates to CASSQDRDQPQHF. The genes are TRBV11-2 and TRBJ1-5; weak D call: TRBD1 (6 bases). The CDR3 runs to 13 residues. The germline V gene has CDR1 SGHAT and CDR2 FQNNGV. The V end lost 5 bases, the J end lost 5 bases, and 10 bases lay between the germline ends.